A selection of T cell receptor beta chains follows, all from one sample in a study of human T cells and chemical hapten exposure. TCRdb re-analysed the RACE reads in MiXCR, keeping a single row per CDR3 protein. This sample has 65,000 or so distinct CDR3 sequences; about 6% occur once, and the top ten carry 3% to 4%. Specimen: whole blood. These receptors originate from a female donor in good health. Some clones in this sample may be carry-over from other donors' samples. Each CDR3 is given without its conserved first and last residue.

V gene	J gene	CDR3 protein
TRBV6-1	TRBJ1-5	ASSEGLWAGNNQPQH
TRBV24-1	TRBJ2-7	ATSDAAQPSYEQY
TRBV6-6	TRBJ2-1	ASGQPSDNEQF
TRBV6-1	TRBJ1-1	ASSLGVSNTEAF
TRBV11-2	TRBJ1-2	ASSLGTGMGYGYT
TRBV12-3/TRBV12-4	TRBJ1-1	ASSFGRMNTEAF
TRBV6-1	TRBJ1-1	AGSRDMNTEAF
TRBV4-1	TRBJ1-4	ASSQDPRKANEKLF
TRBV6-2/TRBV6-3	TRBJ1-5	ASHSGTALNQPQH
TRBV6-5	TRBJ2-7	ASRRTPGDREQY
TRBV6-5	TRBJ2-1	AIGKQATWPNEQF
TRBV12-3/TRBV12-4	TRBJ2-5	ASSGTGQETQY
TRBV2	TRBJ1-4	ASSDEYNEKLF
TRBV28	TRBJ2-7	ASSRILGPRDEQY
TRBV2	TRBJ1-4	ASSAMGAGKEKLF
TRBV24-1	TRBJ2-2	ATSDFGGELF
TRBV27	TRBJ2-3	ASSPRAAITDTQY
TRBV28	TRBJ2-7	ASSLILPRRQSYEQY
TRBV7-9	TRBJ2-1	ASSTGLTYNEQF
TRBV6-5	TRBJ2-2	ASSPETSGSSEGELF
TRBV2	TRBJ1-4	ASSDGPGLAEKLF
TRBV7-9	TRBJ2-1	ASSFTGFRANEQF
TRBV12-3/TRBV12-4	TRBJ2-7	ASSLATGTEQY
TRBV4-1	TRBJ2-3	ASSQGTGADTQY
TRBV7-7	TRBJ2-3	ASSLGLYTDTQY
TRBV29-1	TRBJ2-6	SVDSPSGANVLT
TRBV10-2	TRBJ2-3	ASTGEGSVADTQY
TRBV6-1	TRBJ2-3	ASSEFNRGYTDTQY